These 13 T cell receptor beta chains came from one sample sequenced in a study of metastatic and nonmetastatic thyroid tumors. TCRdb redid the clone calls on the PCR reads using MiXCR. The data show 13,000 or so clones, just under 30% seen once. Not a single patient had been given any form of treatment at any point before undergoing thyroid surgery. Source material: blood. These TCRs come from a female donor with papillary thyroid cancer or a benign thyroid nodule (not recorded which). Some clones in this sample may be carry-over from other donors' samples.

This chain links TRBV6-1 with TRBJ2-3, with TRBD2 matching over 12 bases. V was clipped by 5 bases and J by 3 bases; unmatched bases: 6. Germline loops: CDR1 MNHNS, CDR2 SASEGT. The CDR3 sequence is 16 residues long. CDR3 in DNA: TGTGCCAGCAGTTCCCGGACTAGCGGGACGACAGATACGCAGTATTTT. This codes for CASSSRTSGTTDTQYF.

This clone was seen repeatedly, ten times or more. The rearrangement joins TRBV29-1 to TRBJ2-2, with D possibly TRBD2 on 6 matching bases. The V end lost 8 bases, the J end lost 6 bases, and 16 bases lay between the germline ends. The CDR3 sequence is 13 residues long. From germline, CDR1 is SQVTM and CDR2 ANQGSEA. As DNA, the CDR3 is TGCAGCCAATTCTGGGGGGTCTCCGGGGAGCTGTTTTTT. Amino acid sequence: CSQFWGVSGELFF.

This clone was seen ten or more times. The chain has TRBV4-1 and TRBJ2-1, with 8 bases fitting TRBD1. The CDR3 runs 16 residues. CDR1 is MGHRA, CDR2 YSYEKL, per germline. With V trimmed by 3 bases and J by 0 bases, 4 bases remained unmatched. This CDR3 reads CASSHQGARSYNEQFF. CDR3 sequence (DNA): TGCGCCAGCAGCCACCAGGGGGCCCGCTCCTACAATGAGCAGTTCTTC.

In its sample, this clone was seen a few times. In DNA, the CDR3 is TGTGCCACCGGATTCTCCGGTACGCAGTATTTT. This translates into CATGFSGTQYF. The chain recombines TRBV15 with TRBJ2-3; D gene ambiguous. Looked up from germline, CDR1 is LNHNV and CDR2 is YYDKDF (reference sequence). V was clipped by 8 bases and J by 8 bases, with 11 bases between them. The CDR3 covers 11 residues.

By sample share, this clone is medium-sized (0.01 to 0.1%). V is TRBV12-3 or TRBV12-4 and J is TRBJ1-5; D possibly corresponds to TRBD1 (5 bases). The CDR3 has 12 amino acids. V was trimmed by 6 bases and J by 6 bases, leaving 9 bases between them. The CDR3 DNA sequence: TGTGCCAGCAGCTTCAGGGCTCAGCCCCAGCATTTT. It yields the protein CASSFRAQPQHF.

The table lists this clone with many counts. A much larger clone is a single base away; this may be a read error. The CDR3 carries no conserved terminal phenylalanine or tryptophan, so it likely arises from a read error. The chain recombines TRBV18 with TRBJ1-1, with 9 bases matching TRBD1. Trimming cost V 2 bases and J 3 bases; bases outside gene matches: 1. From germline, CDR1 is KGHSH and CDR2 LQKENI. The CDR3 totals 14 residues. The CDR3, as DNA: TGTGCCAGCTCACCAGGACAGGGGCACACTGAAGCTTTCTCT. Translated: CASSPGQGHTEAFS.

The chain has TRBV19 and TRBJ1-5; D unresolved. This CDR3 has 15 amino acids. Germline V gives CDR1 LNHDA, CDR2 SQIVND (reference sequence). V was cut by 3 bases and J by 0 bases, with 9 bases left in between. The CDR3: CASSMALNSNQPQHF. In nucleotides, the CDR3 is TGTGCCAGTAGTATGGCTCTCAATAGCAATCAGCCCCAGCATTTT. Based on the CDR3 plus reference TRBV19 and TRBJ1-5, the full variable domain is DGGITQSPKYLFRKEGQNVTLSCEQNLNHDAMYWYRQDPGQGLRLIYYSQIVNDFQKGDIAEGYSVSREKKESFPLTVTSAQKNPTAFYLCASSMALNSNQPQHFGDGTRLSIL.

With regard to this clone: The germline gene is not matched at one end of the junction; a read error may be the cause. In DNA, the CDR3 is TGTTCCAGCTCACCTGGACACCCGAGAGCGGATAACTATGGCTACACCTTC. Protein product: CSSSPGHPRADNYGYTF. The rearrangement joins TRBV18 to TRBJ1-2; weak D call: TRBD1 (5 bases). CDR3 length equals 17 residues. Germline CDR1 is KGHSH and CDR2 is LQKENI.

This clone was seen repeatedly, ten times or more. J is TRBJ2-1 and V is TRBV20-1; the match to TRBD2 covers 8 bases. With 2 bases clipped from V and 4 bases from J, the junction kept 4 bases outside the gene matches. This CDR3 is built from 14 residues. Germline-derived CDR1 and CDR2 are DFQATT and SNEGSKA (reference sequence). The CDR3 region is CSARSSSGYNEQFF. The CDR3 DNA reads as TGCAGTGCTAGATCGTCTAGCGGGTACAATGAGCAGTTCTTC.

The chain uses TRBV11-1 and TRBJ2-7; 7 bases fit TRBD1. This CDR3 region has 16 residues. J gave up 6 bases and V 4 bases, and 15 bases lay outside the gene matches. The germline CDR1 and CDR2 sequences are SGHAT and FQDESV (reference sequence). The CDR3 DNA is TGTGCCAGCAGCTCGCGTCCCGGGACAGTTTCAGGCGAGCAGTACTTC. Amino acids: CASSSRPGTVSGEQYF.

This clone is deemed medium-sized. The chain links TRBV6-2 or TRBV6-3 to TRBJ2-1; D possibly matches TRBD1 or TRBD2 (5 bases each). Germline assignment: CDR1 MNHEY and CDR2 SVGEGT. The CDR3 covers 13 residues. V was clipped by 6 bases and J by 6 bases, with 12 bases between them. The CDR3 sequence is CASRSPGTNEQFF. CDR3 in DNA: TGTGCCAGCAGGTCCCCGGGGACCAATGAGCAGTTCTTC.

The rearrangement uses TRBV4-1 and TRBJ2-7; no reliable D call. CDR3 length: 13 amino acids. The germline V gene encodes CDR1 MGHRA and CDR2 YSYEKL. The V gene lost 4 bases and the J gene lost 0 bases, with 7 bases spanning the gap. The DNA for the CDR3 is TGCGCCAGCAGCCCCCACAACTCCTACGAGCAGTACTTC. This encodes CASSPHNSYEQYF.

There are a few counts of this clone. A junction end diverges from the germline sequence, so it may reflect a read error. V is TRBV6-1 and J is TRBJ2-5; 10 bases line up with TRBD2. Germline CDR1 MNHNS, CDR2 SASEGT. This CDR3 spans 16 amino acids. As DNA, the CDR3 is TGTGCCAGCAGTGAACCTAGCGGGGGATGGCAAGTGACCCAGTACTTC. Residues: CASSEPSGGWQVTQYF.